This entry lists 18 T cell receptor beta chains sequenced from one sample in a study of T cells in Graves' hyperthyroidism and ophthalmopathy. RNA transcripts yielded amplified TCR beta CDR3 regions. HTBI primers were used for first-round RT-PCR of the TCR CDR3. Each CDR3 protein gets one entry after TCRdb re-called the multiplex PCR reads with MiXCR. The table has 550,000 to 700,000 distinct CDR3 sequences, about half seen once. The sequenced material came from peripheral blood or thyroid tissue (not recorded which). Source of these receptors: an adult woman with Graves' disease, either hyperthyroidism or ophthalmopathy (not recorded which).

The chain recombines TRBV29-1 with TRBJ2-7; D perhaps matches TRBD1 (5 bases). Looked up from germline, CDR1 is SQVTM and CDR2 is ANQGSEA. The ends were cut back, 1 base at V and 3 bases at J, with 10 bases in the middle. CDR3 length: 13 residues. CDR3 DNA sequence: TGCAGCGTTGAAGGGGGCCGCCGCTACGAGCAGTACTTC. Translation: CSVEGGRRYEQYF.

This chain links TRBV20-1 with TRBJ2-7; the match to TRBD1 covers 7 bases. V lost 4 bases, J lost 2 bases, and 8 bases stayed unmatched. CDR3 size: 14 residues. Germline assignment: CDR1 DFQATT and CDR2 SNEGSKA (reference sequence). The CDR3 region has the DNA TGCAGTGCTAAGAAAACAGGGGCGACCTACGAGCAGTACTTC. This gives the protein CSAKKTGATYEQYF.

This clonotype has only a few counts. The J gene is TRBJ2-5, the V gene TRBV25-1, with a weak D call TRBD2 (6 bases). This CDR3 has 16 amino acids. CDR1 MGHDK and CDR2 SYGVNS come from the germline V gene. V gave up 8 bases and J gave up 5 bases, with 24 bases separating them. The CDR3 region has the DNA TGTGCCAGCTCACCGGAGGGACCCAACATGGGGGAGACCCAGTACTTC. Encoded protein: CASSPEGPNMGETQYF.

As regards this clonotype: Given a much more abundant clone one base away, this may be a read error. The genes are TRBV11-3 and TRBJ2-2; 8 bases agree with TRBD1. Germline CDR1 reads SGHNT; CDR2 reads YENEEA. The CDR3 length is 15 residues. Here the CDR3 reads CAGSFGQGNTGELFF. In DNA form, the CDR3 reads TGTGCCGGCAGCTTCGGACAGGGGAACACCGGGGAGCTGTTTTTT.

Only a few counts were recorded for this clonotype. This chain uses TRBV15 with TRBJ2-7; 8 bases line up with TRBD1. CDR1 is LNHNV, CDR2 YYDKDF, per germline (reference sequence). The V segment lost 4 bases and the J segment 4 bases; nucleotides outside the gene matches: 6. The CDR3 length is 14 residues. The DNA of the CDR3 is TGTGCCACCAGCAAGGACAGGGTGGAATACGAGCAGTACTTC. Its translation: CATSKDRVEYEQYF. Full variable domain (rest looked up from reference TRBV15 and TRBJ2-7): DAMVIQNPRYQVTQFGKPVTLSCSQTLNHNVMYWYQQKSSQAPKLLFHYYDKDFNNEADTPDNFQSRRPNTSFCFLDIRSPGLGDTAMYLCATSKDRVEYEQYFGPGTRLTVT.

This sequence joins TRBV5-1 and TRBJ2-7; 8 bases line up with TRBD1. CDR1 is SGHRS, CDR2 YFSETQ, per germline. V trimming: 4 bases; J trimming: 7 bases; junction bases outside the gene matches: 16. The CDR3 is made up of 16 amino acids. For the CDR3, the DNA is TGCGCCAGCAGCCTGTTCCGGGACAGGTCCGACGGGGAGCAGTACTTC. It specifies CASSLFRDRSDGEQYF.

The table lists this clonotype with many counts. The chain couples TRBV4-1 to TRBJ1-2, with TRBD1 identical over 10 bases. Germline V gene data show CDR1 as MGHRA and CDR2 as YSYEKL. This CDR3 is 15 amino acids long. J was trimmed by 4 bases and V by 8 bases; bases with no gene match: 10. Written as DNA, the CDR3 is TGCGCCAGCGGACAGGGGGTGTTAGTTAGCTATGGCTACACCTTC. This codes for CASGQGVLVSYGYTF.

The V gene is TRBV7-6, the J gene TRBJ2-7; TRBD1 matches at 9 bases. With 1 base clipped from V and 1 base from J, the junction kept 8 bases outside the gene matches. CDR1 SGHVS and CDR2 FNYEAQ come from the germline V gene. The CDR3 sequence is 17 residues long. This CDR3 is CASSLGSGTGMSYEQYF. CDR3 bases: TGTGCCAGCAGCTTAGGATCCGGGACAGGGATGTCCTACGAGCAGTACTTC.

The sample holds many counts of this clonotype. V gene TRBV5-5 combines with J gene TRBJ2-7; 7 nucleotides align to TRBD1. The CDR3 sequence is 15 residues long. The V gene end was trimmed by 2 bases and the J gene end by 2 bases; junction bases not matched to a gene: 7. The germline CDR1 and CDR2 sequences are SGHKS and YYEKEE (reference sequence). This CDR3 is CASSFAGGNPYEQYF. CDR3 DNA: TGTGCCAGCAGCTTCGCAGGGGGTAACCCCTACGAGCAGTACTTC.

The chain employs TRBV2 and TRBJ2-2, with no clear D. The CDR3 has 15 amino acids. Germline values: CDR1 SNHLY, CDR2 FYNNEI. Between the trimmed V and J ends, which lost 4 bases and 6 bases, there was a span of 15 bases. In nucleotides, the CDR3 is TGTGCCAGCAGTGCTAAACCCAGAGTAGCCGGGGAGCTGTTTTTT. As protein: CASSAKPRVAGELFF.

There are many counts of this clonotype. The genes are TRBV20-1 and TRBJ2-7; a weak D match, TRBD1 (6 bases). The CDR3 consists of 14 residues. The germline V and J ends were trimmed by 1 base and 5 bases, with 15 bases remaining between them. Germline-derived CDR1 and CDR2 are DFQATT and SNEGSKA (reference sequence). The CDR3 coding sequence is TGCAGTGCTAGAGGACTTGGACAGAGCCACGAGCAGTACTTC. Amino acids: CSARGLGQSHEQYF.

About this clonotype itself: The CDR3 end shows no conserved phenylalanine or tryptophan, and so a read error is likely. The limits of the CDR3 on the DNA are not certain, so only TCRdb's listed CDR3 is given. The CDR3 protein is CASSLQGAED. V is TRBV5-1 and J is TRBJ1-1; the D call in the table, TRBD1, was not verified against the DNA. Germline-derived CDR1 and CDR2 are SGHRS and YFSETQ. Both ends counted, the CDR3 spans 10 residues.

This clonotype came up many times. V gene TRBV7-9 combines with J gene TRBJ1-3, with D unresolved. Trimming stripped 1 base from V and 2 bases from J, with 12 bases between. CDR1 SEHNR and CDR2 FQNEAQ come from the germline V gene (reference sequence). The length of the CDR3 is 16 residues. CDR3 DNA sequence: TGTGCCAGCAGCTTAGGAGGCTTGCTAGCTGGAAACACCATATATTTT. This codes for CASSLGGLLAGNTIYF.

V gene TRBV5-1 combines with J gene TRBJ2-5, with TRBD2 identical over 10 bases. Germline V gives CDR1 SGHRS, CDR2 YFSETQ. The ends lost 5 bases at V and 4 bases at J; junction bases unmatched: 11. The CDR3 is made up of 16 amino acids. CDR3: CASSAREVAGGETQYF. The CDR3 nucleotides are TGCGCCAGCAGTGCTAGAGAGGTAGCGGGAGGAGAGACCCAGTACTTC. The variable domain in full, completed from reference TRBV5-1 and TRBJ2-5, reads KAGVTQTPRYLIKTRGQQVTLSCSPISGHRSVSWYQQTPGQGLQFLFEYFSETQRNKGNFPGRFSGRQFSNSRSEMNVSTLELGDSALYLCASSAREVAGGETQYFGPGTRLLVL.

In its sample, this clonotype was seen many times. The CDR3 coding sequence is TGTGCCAGCAGTCCTCACAGGGCCGGGGATGGCTACACCTTC. It yields the protein CASSPHRAGDGYTF. The V gene is TRBV6-5, the J gene TRBJ1-2, with a possible D match to TRBD1 (6 bases). The CDR3 covers 14 residues. V was cut by 5 bases and J by 6 bases, with 16 bases left in between. CDR1 MNHEY and CDR2 SVGAGI come from the germline V gene.

The rearrangement joins TRBV20-1 to TRBJ2-1; 7 nucleotides line up with TRBD2. Looked up from germline, CDR1 is DFQATT and CDR2 is SNEGSKA (reference sequence). The CDR3 runs to 12 residues. V lost 3 bases and J lost 12; bases outside the gene matches: 8. The CDR3, as DNA: TGCAGTGCTAGTGATAGCGGGTTATGGCAGTTCTTC. It is translated as CSASDSGLWQFF.

This clonotype was picked up many times. This chain connects TRBV12-3 or TRBV12-4 to TRBJ2-2; tentatively, D is TRBD1 or TRBD2 (5 bases each). Trimming took 5 bases from V and 0 from J, leaving 13 bases between them. There are 16 residues in the CDR3. CDR3 residues: CASSPSPGPNTGELFF. The CDR3 DNA is TGTGCCAGCAGTCCCTCCCCGGGGCCGAACACCGGGGAGCTGTTTTTT.

CDR3 DNA sequence: TGTGCCAGCGCTGGGGGGGGGGAAGAGACCCAGCATTTT. Its translation: CASAGGGEETQHF. V gene TRBV2 combines with J gene TRBJ1-5; D possibly corresponds to TRBD1 (5 bases). V was pared by 8 bases and J by 11 bases, with 19 bases between. This CDR3 is 13 amino acids long. CDR1 is SNHLY, CDR2 FYNNEI, per germline.